The rows below give T cell receptor beta chains drawn from one sample of a study of shared T cell receptors in the human thymus. Assay used: immunoSEQ multiplex PCR; TCRdb lists only in-frame clones, some missing. This sample carries 720,000 or so clones, 80% to 90% of them seen once, and the ten largest clones take roughly 0.01%. These data were likewise used in another study, on human thymus T cells.

What was sequenced was thymocytes. The receptors here all came from a girl under three years old with a congenital heart defect. Each CDR3 is given with its conserved first and last residue. A D gene is named only where the DNA matches it firmly. The size of a clone is reported for some rows only, either as once, few or many, or as a class for expanded clones.

TRBV18	TRBJ2-7	TRBD1	.	TGTGCCAGCTCACCACGCTTAAAGCCGGGACAGGGGCCCTACGAGCAGTACTTC	CASSPRLKPGQGPYEQYF
TRBV19	TRBJ1-5	TRBD1	.	TGTGCCAGTAGTAGAAAGGGACAGTATCCCGGGAGCAATCAGCCCCAGCATTTT	CASSRKGQYPGSNQPQHF
TRBV12-5	TRBJ1-2	TRBD1	.	TGTGCTAGTGGTTTGGGGGACAGCAACTATGGCTACACCTTC	CASGLGDSNYGYTF
TRBV4-3	TRBJ1-1	TRBD1	.	TGCGCCAGCAGCCGAAGAAAGGTTCTCGGGACAGGGGATAAAAAGGACACTGAAGCTTTCTTT	CASSRRKVLGTGDKKDTEAFF
TRBV4-1	TRBJ1-6	.	.	TGCGCCAGCAGCCATCACTCCCCCGTTGAGGGTTTGGGGTCTGGACCCCTCCACTTT	CASSHHSPVEGLGSGPLHF
TRBV6-1	TRBJ2-1	TRBD2	.	TGTGCCAGCAGTAATAGCGGGGGGGTTTACAATGAGCAGTTCTTC	CASSNSGGVYNEQFF
TRBV28	TRBJ1-2	TRBD1	.	TGTGCCAGCAGTCTTCGTTATCTCTGGGACAGGGCCCATTATGGCTACACCTTC	CASSLRYLWDRAHYGYTF
TRBV9	TRBJ1-1	.	.	TGTGCCAGCAGCTACTGGGCGGGAGGGAACACTGAAGCTTTCTTT	CASSYWAGGNTEAFF
TRBV27	TRBJ1-2	TRBD1	once	TGTGCCAGCAGTTTACTCCACCCGGACAGGGGTGAGGGCTACACCTTC	CASSLLHPDRGEGYTF
TRBV5-5	TRBJ1-2	.	.	TGTGCCAGCAGCGCACAGGGAATTCCTCACTATGGCTACACCTTC	CASSAQGIPHYGYTF
TRBV9	TRBJ2-3	.	once	TGTGCCAGCAGCCTCCAGCAGCAGGGCACAGATACGCAGTATTTT	CASSLQQQGTDTQYF
TRBV5-1	TRBJ2-7	.	.	TGCGCCAGCAGCTTGTCCCCACCAGTTACCAGCTCCTACGAGCAGTACTTC	CASSLSPPVTSSYEQYF
TRBV6-5	TRBJ1-2	.	.	TGTGCCAGCAGTGAAGGATGGGGGCTTGGCTACACCTTC	CASSEGWGLGYTF
TRBV4-2	TRBJ1-1	TRBD1	.	TGTGCCAGCAGCCAAGAGAGTCTGAAGTTAGGGACAGGGTTGGTGAACACTGAAGCTTTCTTT	CASSQESLKLGTGLVNTEAFF
TRBV7-3	TRBJ1-1	.	.	TGTGCCAGCAGCTTAGAAGGGGTCACTGAAGCTTTCTTT	CASSLEGVTEAFF
TRBV5-1	TRBJ2-2	TRBD1	.	TGCGCCAGCAGCTTCACAGGGGGCCCCGGGGAGCTGTTTTTT	CASSFTGGPGELFF
TRBV9	TRBJ2-2	.	.	TGTGCCAGCAGCGTCCTGACGTGGGGCCCAGATCGGACCGGGGAGCTGTTTTTT	CASSVLTWGPDRTGELFF
TRBV5-6	TRBJ2-7	TRBD1	.	TGTGCCAGCAGCAAGTCCCGGGACAGGGTAGGGACGGTCGGCCACGAGCAGTACTTC	CASSKSRDRVGTVGHEQYF
TRBV7-5	TRBJ1-5	.	.	TGTGCCAGATCTAGGGGTAATCAGCCCCAGCATTTT	CARSRGNQPQHF
TRBV10-3	TRBJ1-2	.	.	TGTGCCATCATGGGAGTTACATATGGCTACACCTTC	CAIMGVTYGYTF
TRBV5-1	TRBJ2-5	TRBD1	few	TGCGCCAGCAGAGTGACAGGGGGCCAAGAGACCCAGTACTTC	CASRVTGGQETQYF
TRBV12-5	TRBJ2-7	.	.	TGTGCTAGTGGTCCCGGGGTTTCCTACGAGCAGTACTTC	CASGPGVSYEQYF
TRBV7-6	TRBJ2-7	.	once	TGTGCCAGCAGCCCAGGATGGATCTACGAGCAGTACTTC	CASSPGWIYEQYF
TRBV11-2	TRBJ2-1	.	.	TGTGCCAGCAGACTATCAGGGTTTCACGTGAGTATCTACAATGAGCAGTTCTTC	CASRLSGFHVSIYNEQFF
TRBV5-4	TRBJ2-1	.	.	TGTGCCAGCAGCCTGGCTAATATAGATGAGCAGTTCTTC	CASSLANIDEQFF
TRBV7-6	TRBJ2-3	TRBD2	.	TGTGCCAGCAGCCTTCCTAGCGGGGGAGGTGATACGCAGTATTTT	CASSLPSGGGDTQYF
TRBV4-1	TRBJ1-6	.	.	TGCGCCAGCAGCCAAGATAGAAGCGAAATAAGCTCCTATAATTCACCCCTCCACTTT	CASSQDRSEISSYNSPLHF
TRBV4-1	TRBJ1-1	.	.	TGCGCCAGCAGCCATGGGGGGAGGACTGAAGCTTTCTTT	CASSHGGRTEAFF
TRBV20-1	TRBJ2-7	.	.	TGCAGTGCTAGGGGGGGATACGAGCAGTACTTC	CSARGGYEQYF
TRBV29-1	TRBJ2-6	.	.	TGCAGCGTTGAGGTCAGGGAAGGCTCTGGGGCCAACGTCCTGACTTTC	CSVEVREGSGANVLTF
TRBV30	TRBJ1-2	.	.	TGTGCCTGGAGTGTACCTTTTGACAGGAAACAGGGCCGGTGTGGCTACACCTTC	CAWSVPFDRKQGRCGYTF
TRBV7-9	TRBJ1-2	TRBD1	.	TGTGCCAGCAGCGAAGAAAGGACAGGGAAGAATTATGGCTACACCTTC	CASSEERTGKNYGYTF
TRBV4-2	TRBJ2-5	.	.	TGTGCCAGCAGCCAAGATTCTTTAGCGACCGGGGAGACCCAGTACTTC	CASSQDSLATGETQYF
TRBV19	TRBJ1-5	TRBD1	.	TGTGCCAGTAGTATAGCATGGGACAGATATCAGCCCCAGCATTTT	CASSIAWDRYQPQHF
TRBV5-6	TRBJ2-7	TRBD2	.	TGTGCCAGCAGCTTTACAGCGGGGGGGCATTCCGAGCAGTACTTC	CASSFTAGGHSEQYF
TRBV4-1	TRBJ2-1	.	.	TGCGCCAGCAGCCAAGAGGGGCCTACCATCAATGAGCAGTTCTTC	CASSQEGPTINEQFF
TRBV4-1	TRBJ2-7	.	.	TGCGCCAGCAGCCGGAGAAGGACCTACGAGCAGTACTTC	CASSRRRTYEQYF
TRBV19	TRBJ1-5	.	.	TGTGCCAGTAGTAGTCCTCCGGGATGGGGCAATCAGCCCCAGCATTTT	CASSSPPGWGNQPQHF
TRBV5-1	TRBJ1-2	.	.	TGCGCCAGCAGCTCCCAGCGGAGGCAGTCGGGAGACTATGGCTACACCTTC	CASSSQRRQSGDYGYTF
TRBV28	TRBJ2-1	TRBD1	.	TGTGCCAGCAGTCCCCGGGACAGGGGAAAGCAGTTCTTC	CASSPRDRGKQFF
TRBV9	TRBJ2-2	TRBD1	.	TGTGCCAGCCGTGGGACAGGGGTGACCGGGGAGCTGTTTTTT	CASRGTGVTGELFF
TRBV6-1	TRBJ2-7	TRBD2	.	TGTGCCAGCAGTGGCCCCCGGGGGGGAACTGAGCAGTACTTC	CASSGPRGGTEQYF
TRBV5-1	TRBJ2-5	.	.	TGCGCCAGCAGCCGGGGGGAGACCCAGTACTTC	CASSRGETQYF
TRBV11-3	TRBJ1-6	.	.	TGTGCCAGCAGCCCACCCGACAGGACTTATCAATCTTCCACTTTGCCCGTCCACTTT	CASSPPDRTYQSSTLPVHF
TRBV5-1	TRBJ2-1	.	.	TGCGCCAGCAGCCCTCCCTGTGAGGGCGACAATGAGCAGTTCTTC	CASSPPCEGDNEQFF
TRBV5-1	TRBJ1-3	TRBD1	few	TGCGCCAGCAGCGACAGGGGGCCTGGAAACACCATATATTTT	CASSDRGPGNTIYF
TRBV5-1	TRBJ1-2	.	.	TGCGCCAGCAGCGGGGGCGACAGGCTCTACTATGGCTACACCTTC	CASSGGDRLYYGYTF
TRBV4-3	TRBJ1-1	TRBD1	.	TGCGCCAGCAGCCAAGACCTAGACCCAGGGGGATCGGAAGCTTTCTTT	CASSQDLDPGGSEAFF